The clone carrying this TCR beta chain appeared many times. This entry belongs to a study of human T cells and chemical hapten exposure. Study-level background: The study lasted about 24 weeks, and patients were dosed weekly with diphenylcyclopropenone on the scalp throughout. After 6 days, upper back 0.01% DPC patch tests were scored.

With 0 bases clipped from V and 0 bases from J, the junction kept 7 bases outside the gene matches. CDR3 size: 17 residues. TCRdb ran MiXCR on the RACE reads and lists one entry per CDR3 protein. The repertoire holds 65,000 to 100,000 distinct CDR3 sequences, with about 6.6% as singletons. Time point defined: patch test 2, 6 weeks after DPC sensitization. Regarding treatment: therapeutic diphenylcyclopropenone sensitization with weekly scalp DPC. This chain links TRBV12-3 or TRBV12-4 with TRBJ1-2, with 7 bases matching TRBD1. The TCR sequence derives from a woman between 25 and 40 years old with alopecia areata. Some clones in this sample may be carry-over from other donors' samples. The starting material was whole blood, obtained in connection with sensitization to the hapten diphenylcyclopropenone (DPC). The CDR3 protein is CASSLAVTGMANYGYTF. DNA for the CDR3: TGTGCCAGCAGTTTAGCCGTGACAGGGATGGCTAACTATGGCTACACCTTC.